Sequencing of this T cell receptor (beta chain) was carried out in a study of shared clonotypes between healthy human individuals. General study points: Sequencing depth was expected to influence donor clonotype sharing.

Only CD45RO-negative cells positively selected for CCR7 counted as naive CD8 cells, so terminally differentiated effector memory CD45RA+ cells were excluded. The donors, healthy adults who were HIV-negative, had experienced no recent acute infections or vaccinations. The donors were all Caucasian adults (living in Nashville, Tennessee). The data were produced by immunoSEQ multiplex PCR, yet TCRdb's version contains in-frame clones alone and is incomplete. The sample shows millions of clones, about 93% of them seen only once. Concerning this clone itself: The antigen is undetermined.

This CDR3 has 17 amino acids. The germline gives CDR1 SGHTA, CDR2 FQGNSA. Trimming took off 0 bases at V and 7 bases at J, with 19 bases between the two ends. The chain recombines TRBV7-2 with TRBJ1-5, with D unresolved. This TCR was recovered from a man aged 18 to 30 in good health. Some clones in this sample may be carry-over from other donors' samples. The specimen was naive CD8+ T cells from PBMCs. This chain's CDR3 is CASSLAEPVPFWQPQHF. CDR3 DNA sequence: TGTGCCAGCAGCTTAGCGGAGCCAGTACCTTTTTGGCAGCCCCAGCATTTT. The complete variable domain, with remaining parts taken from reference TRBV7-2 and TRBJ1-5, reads GAGVSQSPSNKVTEKGKDVELRCDPISGHTALYWYRQSLGQGLEFLIYFQGNSAPDKSGLPSDRFSAERTGGSVSTLTIQRTQQEDSAVYLCASSLAEPVPFWQPQHFGDGTRLSIL.